What follows describes a single T cell receptor beta chain. Its antigen is not known. CDR3 length: 16 residues. Germline V gives CDR1 MGHRA, CDR2 YSYEKL. V dropped 1 base and J dropped 0 bases, with 12 bases sitting between them. Sorted naive or memory CD4+ cells met CEF peptides for approximately ten days. This sample was taken from a study of CD4 T cells in relation to SARS-CoV-2 and coronaviruses. Study-level information: Crossreactive spike epitopes shared across donors were mapped to their HLA restriction.

TCRdb keeps only in-frame clones here, not all; method: immunoSEQ multiplex PCR. The table includes 37,000 or so clones, more than 65% detected once. Study findings and constraints: Approximately 65% of donors had memory CD4+ clonotypes crossrecognizing SARS-CoV-2 and common cold coronavirus spike.

The sequencing sample was made of naive CD4+ T cells from PBMCs, cultured in vitro. Noted subset: naive CD4+ T cells isolated by negative enrichment. The clonotype originates from an adult with COVID-19. The chain employs TRBV4-1 and TRBJ1-2; D is uncertain. CDR3 in amino acids: CASSQADGSANYGYTF. CDR3 coding DNA: TGCGCCAGCAGCCAAGCTGATGGGTCAGCTAACTATGGCTACACCTTC.